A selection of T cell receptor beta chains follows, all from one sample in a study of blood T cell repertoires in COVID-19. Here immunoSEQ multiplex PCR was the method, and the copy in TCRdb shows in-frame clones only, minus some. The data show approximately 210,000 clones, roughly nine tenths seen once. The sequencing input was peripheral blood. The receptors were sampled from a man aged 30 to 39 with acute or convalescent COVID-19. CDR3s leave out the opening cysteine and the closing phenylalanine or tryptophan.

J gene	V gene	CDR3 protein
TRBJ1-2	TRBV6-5	ASSYLRQGGYGYT
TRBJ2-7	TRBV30	AYQRGEQY
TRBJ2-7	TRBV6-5	ASNPYRGSLYEQY
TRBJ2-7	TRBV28	ASRGQGSGYEQY
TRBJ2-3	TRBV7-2	ASSLFAGRTDTQY
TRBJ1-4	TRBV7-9	ASSLGSITNEKLF
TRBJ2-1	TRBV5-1	ASSYTSGTYNEQF
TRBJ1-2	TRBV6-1	ASSEVAFYGYT
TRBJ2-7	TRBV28	ASGLSLQRSSYEQY
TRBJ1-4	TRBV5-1	ASRFGTGSANEKLF
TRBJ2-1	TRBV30	AWKGGGSHNEQF
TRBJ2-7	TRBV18	ASSPNRGDEQY
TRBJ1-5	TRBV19	ASSIAGGNQPQH
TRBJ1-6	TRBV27	ASSPGQVNSPLH
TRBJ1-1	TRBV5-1	ASSNEQMNTEAF
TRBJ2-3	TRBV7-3	ASSRVTTGSTDTQY
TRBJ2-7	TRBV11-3	ASSSTGIEQY
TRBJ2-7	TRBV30	AWRPIQDEQY
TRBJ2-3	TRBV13	ASKYRTTDTQY
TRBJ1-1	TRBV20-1	SAQDRVEAF
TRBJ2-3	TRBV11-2	ASSLSSGDTQY
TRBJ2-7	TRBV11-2	ASSKKTGFGYEQY
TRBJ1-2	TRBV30	AWAPSYRGFIS
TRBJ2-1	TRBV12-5	ASVPAGQGLGFRGNEQF
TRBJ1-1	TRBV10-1	ASSESGQGATEAF
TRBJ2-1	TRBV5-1	ASTAEPASYNEQF